These 23 T cell receptor beta chains were sequenced from one sample in a study of blood T cell repertoires in COVID-19. Data came from immunoSEQ multiplex PCR; TCRdb stores just in-frame clones and leaves some out. The sample lists some 130,000 clones, around four fifths seen once, with over 9.5% in the top ten. Sequenced sample: peripheral blood. The receptor set was obtained from a man in his 60s who had recovered from COVID-19.

The chain is built from TRBV27 and TRBJ2-7, with a tentative D call TRBD1 (6 bases). There are 14 residues in the CDR3. The germline CDR1 and CDR2 sequences are MNHEY and SMNVEV (reference sequence). The ends were cut back, 6 bases at V and 0 bases at J, with 12 bases in the middle. The CDR3 DNA sequence: TGTGCCAGCAGATACAGGGCGAACTCCTACGAGCAGTACTTC. Translating gives CASRYRANSYEQYF.

This clone was detected once. The J gene is TRBJ2-1, the V gene TRBV9, with 7 nucleotides matching TRBD2. The germline CDR1 and CDR2 sequences are SGDLS and YYNGEE. V was pared by 2 bases and J by 4 bases, with 9 bases of the junction left unmatched. The CDR3 length is 16 residues. The DNA for the CDR3 is TGTGCCAGCAGCGTTGGGAGCGGGGCCTTATACAATGAGCAGTTCTTC. This encodes CASSVGSGALYNEQFF.

This clone was counted a few times. The chain joins TRBV10-3 to TRBJ2-3; a possible D gene is TRBD1 (5 bases). With 0 bases removed from V and 6 bases from J, the gap between germline ends came to 13 bases. This CDR3 contains 15 residues. Germline V lookup: CDR1 ENHRY, CDR2 SYGVKD. The CDR3 spells CAISESVRGMDTQYF. As DNA, the CDR3 is TGTGCCATCAGTGAGTCCGTAAGGGGAATGGATACGCAGTATTTT.

J is TRBJ2-3 and V is TRBV4-2; 7 bases are shared with TRBD2. The CDR3 is made up of 16 amino acids. CDR1 and CDR2 (germline): LGHNA, YNFKEQ. J gave up 2 bases and V 0 bases, and 5 bases lay outside the gene matches. The CDR3 bases are TGTGCCAGCAGCCAAGATAGCGGGCCCTACACAGATACGCAGTATTTT. It specifies CASSQDSGPYTDTQYF.

The chain combines TRBV29-1 with TRBJ1-1, with 8 bases matching TRBD1. Germline CDR1 and CDR2: SQVTM and ANQGSEA. V was pared by 6 bases and J by 1 base, with 10 bases of the junction left unmatched. The CDR3 extends over 15 amino acids. In DNA form, the CDR3 reads TGCAGCGTAACGAGGGCTGACAGGGGGAACACTGAAGCTTTCTTT. Protein sequence: CSVTRADRGNTEAFF.

J is TRBJ1-4 and V is TRBV5-4, with a possible D match to TRBD1 (6 bases). V was cut by 3 bases and J by 3 bases, with 12 bases left in between. This CDR3 has 15 amino acids. The germline gives CDR1 SGHNT, CDR2 YYREEE (reference sequence). CDR3 bases: TGTGCCAGCAGCTGGGGGCAGGGATCTAATGAAAAACTGTTTTTT. Its translation: CASSWGQGSNEKLFF.

Concerning this clone itself: The same CDR3 can be traced to other DNA sequences in this sample. The gene calls are TRBV18 and TRBJ1-5, with D hard to call. V shed 3 bases and J shed 5 bases, with 8 bases lying between them. The germline gives CDR1 KGHSH, CDR2 LQKENI. The CDR3 spans 13 residues. In nucleotides, the CDR3 is TGTGCCAGCTCACCGTCAGGTGATCAGCCCCAGCATTTT. Its translation is CASSPSGDQPQHF. Using reference TRBV18 and TRBJ1-5 for the parts outside the CDR3, the full variable domain is NAGVMQNPRHLVRRRGQEARLRCSPMKGHSHVYWYRQLPEEGLKFMVYLQKENIIDESGMPKERFSAEFPKEGPSILRIQQVVRGDSAAYFCASSPSGDQPQHFGDGTRLSIL.

This clone turned up a few times. This chain connects TRBV5-1 to TRBJ2-7, with 8 bases fitting TRBD2. The J segment lost 3 bases and the V segment lost 5 bases, leaving 4 bases of the junction unmatched. The CDR3 runs to 13 residues. Germline lookup yields CDR1 SGHRS and CDR2 YFSETQ. In nucleotides, the CDR3 is TGCGCCAGCAGTCCCCGGGAGGGCTACGAGCAGTACTTC. As protein: CASSPREGYEQYF. The full variable domain, completed using reference TRBV5-1 and TRBJ2-7, is KAGVTQTPRYLIKTRGQQVTLSCSPISGHRSVSWYQQTPGQGLQFLFEYFSETQRNKGNFPGRFSGRQFSNSRSEMNVSTLELGDSALYLCASSPREGYEQYFGPGTRLTVT.

This clone was seen only a few times. The V and J genes are TRBV7-6 and TRBJ2-1; 9 nucleotides line up with TRBD2. V was pared by 3 bases and J by 8 bases, with 8 bases of the junction left unmatched. Germline V gives CDR1 SGHVS, CDR2 FNYEAQ. The length of the CDR3 is 15 residues. The CDR3 protein is CASSLVPSGVDEQFF. Written as DNA, the CDR3 is TGTGCCAGCAGCTTGGTGCCTAGCGGGGTGGATGAGCAGTTCTTC.

The chain carries TRBV14 and TRBJ1-6; D unclear. The CDR3 totals 14 residues. Germline CDR1 SGHDN, CDR2 FVKESK. Trimming pared 1 base from V and 7 bases from J, leaving 8 bases between. CDR3 residues: CASSQVGRNSPLHF. CDR3 in DNA: TGTGCCAGCAGCCAAGTAGGGAGAAATTCACCCCTCCACTTT.

A few counts support this clone. J is TRBJ2-3 and V is TRBV7-2; D gene unclear. The germline V gene encodes CDR1 SGHTA and CDR2 FQGNSA. The V end was cut by 1 base, the J end by 2 bases, with 19 bases between. This CDR3 has 18 amino acids. The CDR3 here is CASSLGDLVDGFTDTQYF. The CDR3 coding sequence is TGTGCCAGCAGCTTAGGAGATCTAGTTGACGGGTTCACAGATACGCAGTATTTT. The full variable domain, its missing parts supplied by reference TRBV7-2 and TRBJ2-3, is GAGVSQSPSNKVTEKGKDVELRCDPISGHTALYWYRQSLGQGLEFLIYFQGNSAPDKSGLPSDRFSAERTGGSVSTLTIQRTQQEDSAVYLCASSLGDLVDGFTDTQYFGPGTRLTVL.

The gene calls are TRBV27 and TRBJ2-2; perhaps TRBD1 as D (6 bases). Trimming stripped 4 bases from V and 1 base from J, with 10 bases between. The V gene's germline CDR1 is MNHEY and CDR2 SMNVEV (reference sequence). The CDR3 covers 15 residues. The CDR3 reads CASSYRALNTGELFF. DNA of the CDR3: TGTGCCAGCAGTTACAGGGCCCTGAACACCGGGGAGCTGTTTTTT.

The V call is TRBV10-3, the J call TRBJ1-1; no clear D. CDR3 length: 13 residues. The V gene's germline CDR1 is ENHRY and CDR2 SYGVKD. V was trimmed by 10 bases and J by 5 bases, leaving 17 bases between them. Here the CDR3 DNA reads TGTGCCACCGAAGACACCTCGGGGACTGAAGCTTTCTTT. It specifies CATEDTSGTEAFF.

The chain joins TRBV19 to TRBJ2-7; 7 positions match TRBD1. J was trimmed by 5 bases and V by 4 bases; bases with no gene match: 8. The CDR3 length is 14 residues. Per the germline V gene, CDR1 is LNHDA and CDR2 is SQIVND (reference sequence). The CDR3 bases are TGTGCCAGTAGTAATGACCCTGGGACAGACGAGCAGTACTTC. Translation gives CASSNDPGTDEQYF.

Worth noting for this clone: The same CDR3 also results from other DNA sequences found in this sample. V is TRBV3-1 (or the pseudogene TRBV3-2) and J is TRBJ2-5; D is unclear. The CDR3 is made up of 11 amino acids. The V and J ends lost 1 base and 8 bases respectively, with 5 bases between them. The V gene's germline CDR1 is LGHDT and CDR2 YNNKEL (reference sequence). The CDR3 spells CASSQAGTQYF. In DNA form, the CDR3 reads TGTGCCAGCAGCCAAGCGGGTACCCAGTACTTC.

This clone was counted between two and nine times. J is TRBJ1-1 and V is TRBV10-3; D is perhaps TRBD1 (6 bases). Germline CDR1 ENHRY, CDR2 SYGVKD. The CDR3 length is 14 residues. V was trimmed by 3 bases and J by 1 base, leaving 9 bases between them. This CDR3 is CAISDRGSNTEAFF. CDR3 sequence (DNA): TGTGCCATCAGTGACAGGGGTTCGAACACTGAAGCTTTCTTT.

This clone was seen at least ten times. This same CDR3 is encoded by further DNA sequences in the sample. The rearrangement uses TRBV20-1 and TRBJ1-1; D not resolved. V was shortened by 3 bases and J by 4 bases, with 3 bases between the two germline ends. The CDR3 covers 10 residues. Germline lookup yields CDR1 DFQATT and CDR2 SNEGSKA (reference sequence). The CDR3 reads CSASGTEAFF. The CDR3 bases are TGCAGTGCTAGCGGCACTGAAGCTTTCTTT.

This chain links TRBV5-1 with TRBJ2-3; 8 bases map to TRBD2. Germline V lookup: CDR1 SGHRS, CDR2 YFSETQ. V shed 2 bases and J 1 base; nucleotides not matched to a gene: 0. This CDR3 is built from 14 residues. The CDR3 DNA is TGCGCCAGCAGCTTTAGCGGGGGCACAGATACGCAGTATTTT. It is translated as CASSFSGGTDTQYF.

A word on this clone: A much larger clone differs by one base, so this may be a read error. The chain couples TRBV11-2 to TRBJ2-1, with TRBD2 matching over 8 bases. Germline CDR1 and CDR2: SGHAT and FQNNGV. The CDR3 contains 14 residues. V lost 8 bases, J lost 11 bases, and 14 bases stayed unmatched. CDR3 coding DNA: TGTGCCAGCCGCTGGCTGGGGGCGGGGGGCCAGCAGTTCTTC. Protein sequence: CASRWLGAGGQQFF. Variable domain in full (rest from reference TRBV11-2 and TRBJ2-1): EAGVAQSPRYKIIEKRQSVAFWCNPISGHATLYWYQQILGQGPKLLIQFQNNGVVDDSQLPKDRFSAERLKGVDSTLKIQPAKLEDSAVYLCASRWLGAGGQQFFGPGTRLTVL.

This clone appeared once. The genes are TRBV6-2 or TRBV6-3 and TRBJ1-5; 7 bases match TRBD1. CDR3 length equals 18 residues. Germline CDR1 is MNHEY and CDR2 is SVGEGT. V trimming: 0 bases; J trimming: 1 base; junction bases outside the gene matches: 9. The CDR3 reads CASSYSGDRAGSNQPQHF. The CDR3 nucleotides are TGTGCCAGCAGTTACTCGGGAGACAGGGCAGGGAGCAATCAGCCCCAGCATTTT.

The V and J genes are TRBV5-3 and TRBJ2-7, with D possibly TRBD1 on 5 matching bases. Being an ORF, TRBV5-3 has a function that is uncertain. Trimming took 4 bases from V and 6 from J, leaving 11 bases between them. The CDR3 length is 12 residues. Here the CDR3 DNA reads TGTGCCAGAAGCCCAACAGGATCCGAGCAGTACTTC. Translation gives CARSPTGSEQYF.

J is TRBJ2-7 and V is TRBV27, with 11 bases that match TRBD1. Looked up from germline, CDR1 is MNHEY and CDR2 is SMNVEV (reference sequence). V trimming: 4 bases; J trimming: 5 bases; junction bases outside the gene matches: 4. The CDR3 runs to 14 residues. The CDR3 region has the DNA TGTGCCAGCAGTTACGGACAGGGGGCTAACGAGCAGTACTTC. Residues: CASSYGQGANEQYF.

The J gene is TRBJ2-3, the V gene TRBV20-1; unclear D gene. The CDR3 length is 11 residues. CDR1 and CDR2 (germline): DFQATT, SNEGSKA (reference sequence). V was trimmed by 6 bases and J by 6 bases, leaving 10 bases between them. The CDR3 loop reads CSAQTRDTQYF. The CDR3 bases are TGCAGTGCCCAGACACGGGATACGCAGTATTTT.